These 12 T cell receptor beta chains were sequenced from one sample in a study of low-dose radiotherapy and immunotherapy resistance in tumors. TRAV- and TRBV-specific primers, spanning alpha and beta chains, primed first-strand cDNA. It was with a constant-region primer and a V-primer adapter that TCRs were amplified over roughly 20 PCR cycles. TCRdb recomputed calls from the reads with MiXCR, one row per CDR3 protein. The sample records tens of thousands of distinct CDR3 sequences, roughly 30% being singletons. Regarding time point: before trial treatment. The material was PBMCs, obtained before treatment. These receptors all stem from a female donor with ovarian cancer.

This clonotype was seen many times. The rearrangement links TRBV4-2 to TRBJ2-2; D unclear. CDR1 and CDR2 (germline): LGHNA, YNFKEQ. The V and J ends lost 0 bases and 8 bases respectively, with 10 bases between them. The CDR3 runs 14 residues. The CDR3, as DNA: TGTGCCAGCAGCCAAGATAGTAGACCAGGGGAGCTGTTTTTT. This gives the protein CASSQDSRPGELFF.

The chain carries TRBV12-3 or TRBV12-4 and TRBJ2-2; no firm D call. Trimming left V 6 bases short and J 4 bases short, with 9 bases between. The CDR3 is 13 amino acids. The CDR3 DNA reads TGTGCCAGCAGCTACTCGCGCACCGGGGAGCTGTTTTTT. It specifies CASSYSRTGELFF.

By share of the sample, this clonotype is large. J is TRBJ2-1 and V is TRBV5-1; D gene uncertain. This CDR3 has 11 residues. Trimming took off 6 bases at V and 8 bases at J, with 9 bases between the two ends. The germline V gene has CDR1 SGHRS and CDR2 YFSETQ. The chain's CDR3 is CASTASDEQFF. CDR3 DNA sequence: TGCGCCAGCACAGCTAGTGATGAGCAGTTCTTC.

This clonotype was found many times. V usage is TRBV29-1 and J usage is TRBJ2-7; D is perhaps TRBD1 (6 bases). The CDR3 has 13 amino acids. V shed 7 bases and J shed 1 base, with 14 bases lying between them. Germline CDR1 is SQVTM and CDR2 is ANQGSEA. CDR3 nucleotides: TGCAGCGCAGGGGATGGGATATCCTACGAGCAGTACTTC. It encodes CSAGDGISYEQYF.

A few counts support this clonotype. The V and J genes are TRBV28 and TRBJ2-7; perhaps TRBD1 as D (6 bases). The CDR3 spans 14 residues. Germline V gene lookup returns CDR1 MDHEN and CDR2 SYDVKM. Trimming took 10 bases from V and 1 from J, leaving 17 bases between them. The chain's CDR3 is CAIRNRVSSYEQYF. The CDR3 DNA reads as TGTGCCATCCGTAACAGGGTTTCATCCTACGAGCAGTACTTC. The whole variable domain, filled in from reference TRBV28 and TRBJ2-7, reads DVKVTQSSRYLVKRTGEKVFLECVQDMDHENMFWYRQDPGLGLRLIYFSYDVKMKEKGDIPEGYSVSREKKERFSLILESASTNQTSMYLCAIRNRVSSYEQYFGPGTRLTVT.

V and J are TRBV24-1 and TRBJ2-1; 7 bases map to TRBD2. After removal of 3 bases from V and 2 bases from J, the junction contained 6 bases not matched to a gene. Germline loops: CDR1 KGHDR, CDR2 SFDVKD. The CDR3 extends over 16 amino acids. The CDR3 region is CATSDATSSTYNEQFF. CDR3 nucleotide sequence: TGTGCCACCAGTGATGCGACTAGCTCTACCTACAATGAGCAGTTCTTC.

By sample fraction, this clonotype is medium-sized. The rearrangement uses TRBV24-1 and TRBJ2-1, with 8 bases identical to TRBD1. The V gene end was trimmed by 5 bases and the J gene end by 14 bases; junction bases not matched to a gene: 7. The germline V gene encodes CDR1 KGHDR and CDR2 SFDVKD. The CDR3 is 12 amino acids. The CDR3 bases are TGTGCCACCAGTGCCCCTGGGGGACAGGAGTTCTTC. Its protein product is CATSAPGGQEFF.

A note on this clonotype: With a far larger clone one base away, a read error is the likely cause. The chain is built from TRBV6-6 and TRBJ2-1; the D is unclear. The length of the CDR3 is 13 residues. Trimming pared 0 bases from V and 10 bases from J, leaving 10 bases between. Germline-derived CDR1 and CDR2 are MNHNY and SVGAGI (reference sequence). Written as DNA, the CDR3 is TGTGCCAGCAGTTACTCGCGGAGTTACGAGCAGTTCTTC. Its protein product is CASSYSRSYEQFF.

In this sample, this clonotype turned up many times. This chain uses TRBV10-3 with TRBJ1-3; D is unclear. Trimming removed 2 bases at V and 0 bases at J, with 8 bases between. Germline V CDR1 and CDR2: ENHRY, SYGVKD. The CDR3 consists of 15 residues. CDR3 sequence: CAISEKATSGNTIYF. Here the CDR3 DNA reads TGTGCCATCAGTGAGAAGGCGACCTCTGGAAACACCATATATTTT.

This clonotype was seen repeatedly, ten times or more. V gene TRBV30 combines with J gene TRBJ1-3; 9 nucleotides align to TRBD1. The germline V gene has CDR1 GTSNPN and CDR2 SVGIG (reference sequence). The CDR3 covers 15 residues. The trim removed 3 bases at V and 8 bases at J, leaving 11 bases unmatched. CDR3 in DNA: TGTGCCTGGAGCCCGGGACAGGGCGGCGGATACACCATATATTTT. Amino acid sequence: CAWSPGQGGGYTIYF. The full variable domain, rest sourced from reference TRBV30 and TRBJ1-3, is SQTIHQWPATLVQPVGSPLSLECTVEGTSNPNLYWYRQAAGRGLQLLFYSVGIGQISSEVPQNLSASRPQDRQFILSSKKLLLSDSGFYLCAWSPGQGGGYTIYFGEGSWLTVV.

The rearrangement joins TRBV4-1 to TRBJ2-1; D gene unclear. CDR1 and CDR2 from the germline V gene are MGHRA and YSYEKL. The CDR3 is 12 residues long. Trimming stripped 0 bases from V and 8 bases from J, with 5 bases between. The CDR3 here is CASSQDIHEQFF. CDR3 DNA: TGCGCCAGCAGCCAAGATATCCATGAGCAGTTCTTC.

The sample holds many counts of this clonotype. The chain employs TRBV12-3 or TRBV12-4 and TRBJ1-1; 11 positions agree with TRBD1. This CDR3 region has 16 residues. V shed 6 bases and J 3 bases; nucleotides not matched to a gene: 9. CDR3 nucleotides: TGTGCCAGCAGCCCAGGACAGGGGGCCGCGTACACTGAAGCTTTCTTT. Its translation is CASSPGQGAAYTEAFF.